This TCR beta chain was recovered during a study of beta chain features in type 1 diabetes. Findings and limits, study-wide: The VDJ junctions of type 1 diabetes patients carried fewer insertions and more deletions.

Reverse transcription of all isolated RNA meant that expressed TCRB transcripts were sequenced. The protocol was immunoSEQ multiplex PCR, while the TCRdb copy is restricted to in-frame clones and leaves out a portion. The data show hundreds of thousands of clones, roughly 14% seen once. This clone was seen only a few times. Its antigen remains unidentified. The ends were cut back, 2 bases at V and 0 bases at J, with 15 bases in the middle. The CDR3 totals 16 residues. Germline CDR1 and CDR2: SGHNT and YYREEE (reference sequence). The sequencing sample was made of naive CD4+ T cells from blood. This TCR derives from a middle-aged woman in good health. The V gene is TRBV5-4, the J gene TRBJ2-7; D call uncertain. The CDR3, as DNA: TGTGCCAGCAGCTTTGAAACCACCCGGAGCTCCTACGAGCAGTACTTC. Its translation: CASSFETTRSSYEQYF.